This entry describes one T cell receptor beta chain. This CDR3 spans 14 amino acids. V was trimmed by 1 base and J by 1 base, leaving 8 bases between them. Germline values: CDR1 SGHAT, CDR2 FQNNGV. The sample belongs to a study of OX40 agonist ivuxolimab in advanced cancers. Only in-frame clones appear in the TCRdb table, and some are missing; sequencing was by immunoSEQ multiplex PCR. The data hold about 27,000 clones, with around 79% observed a single time. The genes are TRBV11-2 and TRBJ2-7; no clear D gene. The sample in question was CD4+ or CD8+ T cells sorted from blood, obtained in a trial of the OX40 agonist ivuxolimab. This receptor was taken from an adult with an advanced solid tumor such as melanoma, head and neck, liver or kidney cancer. The CDR3 DNA is TGTGCCAGCAGCTTAGTGTCGTTTTCCTACGAGCAGTACTTC. Protein product: CASSLVSFSYEQYF.